Below are 25 T cell receptor beta chains sequenced from a single sample in a study of T cells in narcolepsy. Some clones are missing from TCRdb's copy, which holds only in-frame ones; the method was immunoSEQ multiplex PCR. This repertoire shows approximately 31,000 clones, around 80% found once; its top ten account for less than 1.5%. Specimen: CD45RA- memory CD4+ T cells from PBMCs. Receptors were obtained from a human donor with narcolepsy.

V is TRBV19 and J is TRBJ1-1, with 8 bases matching TRBD1. V shed 8 bases, J shed 2 bases, and the junction held 13 bases outside the gene matches. The CDR3 loop spans 16 amino acids. In germline, CDR1 is LNHDA, CDR2 SQIVND (reference sequence). CDR3 sequence (DNA): TGTGCCAGTGGGGACACAGGGGGTATCGACAACACTGAAGCTTTCTTT. This codes for CASGDTGGIDNTEAFF.

The chain combines TRBV5-4 with TRBJ2-1; D gene ambiguous. V lost 4 bases, J lost 0 bases, and 14 bases lay in between. The CDR3 contains 16 residues. Germline V gives CDR1 SGHNT, CDR2 YYREEE (reference sequence). CDR3 nucleotide sequence: TGTGCCAGCAGCCCCTGGGGTCGAAACTCCTACAATGAGCAGTTCTTC. As protein: CASSPWGRNSYNEQFF.

This chain links TRBV6-1 with TRBJ1-5; TRBD1 matches 8 bases. The trim removed 5 bases at V and 7 bases at J, leaving 10 bases unmatched. Germline loops: CDR1 MNHNS, CDR2 SASEGT. There are 15 residues in the CDR3. CDR3 DNA sequence: TGTGCCAGCAGTCTGACAGGGGACTTATTCCAGCCCCAGCATTTT. This encodes CASSLTGDLFQPQHF.

The chain couples TRBV29-1 to TRBJ2-1; TRBD1 matches 7 bases. The CDR3 length is 15 residues. V shed 5 bases, J shed 2 bases, and the junction held 9 bases outside the gene matches. Germline CDR1 SQVTM, CDR2 ANQGSEA. This CDR3 reads CSVPNSRGTYNEQFF. The CDR3 bases are TGCAGCGTTCCTAACTCCAGGGGGACCTACAATGAGCAGTTCTTC.

DNA for the CDR3: TGTGCCATCAGCCGGCGGGGGGACGGAACTGAAGCTTTCTTT. Protein sequence: CAISRRGDGTEAFF. This chain links TRBV10-3 with TRBJ1-1, with a possible D match to TRBD1 (5 bases). CDR1 is ENHRY, CDR2 SYGVKD, per germline. V was cut by 6 bases and J by 5 bases, with 16 bases left in between. This CDR3 has 14 residues.

V is TRBV11-2 and J is TRBJ2-2, with D maybe TRBD1 (7 bases). This CDR3 has 16 residues. Germline-derived CDR1 and CDR2 are SGHAT and FQNNGV. The V end was cut by 1 base, the J end by 6 bases, with 15 bases between. The DNA for the CDR3 is TGTGCCAGCAGCTTAGTGGCAGGGGGGAGCCCCGGGGAGCTGTTTTTT. Protein sequence: CASSLVAGGSPGELFF.

This rearrangement joins TRBV6-1 to TRBJ1-2; D not resolved. The CDR3 has 14 residues. Per the germline V gene, CDR1 is MNHNS and CDR2 is SASEGT. Trimming took 7 bases from V and 2 from J, leaving 14 bases between them. CDR3 amino acids: CASTERTQNYGYTF. The CDR3 DNA reads TGTGCCAGCACCGAACGGACTCAGAACTATGGCTACACCTTC.

This CDR3 reads CASSLNRVPLGEQFF. The DNA for the CDR3 is TGCGCCAGCAGCTTGAACAGGGTACCGCTGGGAGAGCAGTTCTTC. The rearrangement uses TRBV5-1 and TRBJ2-1, with D possibly matching TRBD1 (6 bases). Germline V gives CDR1 SGHRS, CDR2 YFSETQ. Trimming removed 1 base from V and 10 bases from J, with 18 bases in between. This CDR3 contains 15 residues.

The chain carries TRBV5-1 and TRBJ2-3, with 7 bases matching TRBD2. J lost 9 bases, V lost 4 bases, and 17 bases had no gene match. CDR3 length: 16 amino acids. Looked up from germline, CDR1 is SGHRS and CDR2 is YFSETQ. The CDR3 DNA is TGCGCCAGCAGCCAGGTGGTCGGTGGGGCGGGAGTCACGCAGTATTTT. The encoded protein is CASSQVVGGAGVTQYF.

The gene calls are TRBV5-4 and TRBJ1-1; no definite D call. From germline, CDR1 is SGHNT and CDR2 YYREEE (reference sequence). V gave up 0 bases and J gave up 2 bases, with 11 bases separating them. This CDR3 is built from 15 residues. The chain's CDR3 is CASSLGLGVNTEAFF. CDR3 bases: TGTGCCAGCAGCTTGGGGTTAGGAGTAAACACTGAAGCTTTCTTT. The variable domain in full, with the rest retrieved from reference TRBV5-4 and TRBJ1-1, is ETGVTQSPTHLIKTRGQQVTLRCSSQSGHNTVSWYQQALGQGPQFIFQYYREEENGRGNFPPRFSGLQFPNYSSELNVNALELDDSALYLCASSLGLGVNTEAFFGQGTRLTVV.

This chain links TRBV7-2 with TRBJ2-5; D remains unclear. CDR3 length equals 14 residues. Trimming shortened V by 3 bases and J by 5 bases, and 13 bases separated the two germline ends. Per the germline V gene, CDR1 is SGHTA and CDR2 is FQGNSA. DNA of the CDR3: TGTGCCAGCAGCTTCGACCGAGGAAGGGAGACCCAGTACTTC. The encoded protein is CASSFDRGRETQYF.

This chain links TRBV27 with TRBJ2-4, with D perhaps TRBD1 (6 bases). The CDR3 loop spans 15 amino acids. The V and J ends lost 4 bases and 0 bases respectively, with 10 bases between them. The germline CDR1 and CDR2 sequences are MNHEY and SMNVEV (reference sequence). CDR3 bases: TGTGCCAGCAGTTCTACAGGGATAGCCAAAAACATTCAGTACTTC. Protein: CASSSTGIAKNIQYF.

This clone was recorded a few times. The gene calls are TRBV6-6 and TRBJ1-1; possible D gene TRBD1, 6 bases. Trimming cost V 2 bases and J 3 bases, with 10 bases left between them. Looked up from germline, CDR1 is MNHNY and CDR2 is SVGAGI (reference sequence). CDR3 length: 14 amino acids. The CDR3 DNA reads as TGTGCCAGCAGTTACCAGACAGGCTACACTGAAGCTTTCTTT. Protein: CASSYQTGYTEAFF.

This chain uses TRBV9 with TRBJ2-1; TRBD2 matches at 11 bases. Unmatched junction bases numbered 8, after V lost 3 bases and J lost 9 bases. The CDR3 covers 15 residues. Looked up from germline, CDR1 is SGDLS and CDR2 is YYNGEE. The DNA for the CDR3 is TGTGCCAGCAGCGAAACACTAGCGGGAGCCTCTGAGCAGTTCTTC. Residues: CASSETLAGASEQFF.

This clone was observed once. The CDR3 region is CASSIALAGGPIYNEQFF. The CDR3 coding sequence is TGTGCCAGTAGTATAGCCCTAGCGGGAGGGCCGATCTACAATGAGCAGTTCTTC. This chain joins TRBV19 and TRBJ2-1; TRBD2 agrees at 12 bases. V lost 1 base, J lost 3 bases, and 7 bases stayed unmatched. The CDR3 has 18 amino acids. Germline values: CDR1 LNHDA, CDR2 SQIVND (reference sequence).

The chain joins TRBV7-8 to TRBJ2-6, with TRBD1 matching 9 bases. Losses at the gene ends were 5 bases for V and 4 bases for J; bases not matched to a gene: 12. The CDR3 consists of 18 residues. From germline, CDR1 is SGHVS and CDR2 FQNEAQ. Here the CDR3 DNA reads TGTGCCAGCAGCCCCCGGGACAGGGTACTCTCCGGGGCCAACGTCCTGACTTTC. Translated, it gives CASSPRDRVLSGANVLTF.

This clone was detected a few times. The rearrangement joins TRBV10-3 to TRBJ1-1; maybe TRBD1 (6 bases). This CDR3 region has 13 residues. CDR1 is ENHRY, CDR2 SYGVKD, per germline. Trimming removed 4 bases at V and 4 bases at J, with 10 bases between. The CDR3 protein is CAISGQGRTEAFF. The CDR3 nucleotides read TGTGCCATCAGTGGCCAGGGGCGCACTGAAGCTTTCTTT.

This clone was detected only once. This rearrangement joins TRBV9 to TRBJ1-2, with D perhaps matching TRBD1 (6 bases). V lost 0 bases and J lost 1, with 10 bases in between. The CDR3 is made up of 15 amino acids. CDR1 SGDLS and CDR2 YYNGEE come from the germline V gene. CDR3 sequence: CASSVDRVLNYGYTF. CDR3 DNA sequence: TGTGCCAGCAGCGTAGACAGGGTCCTTAACTATGGCTACACCTTC.

The chain has TRBV6-1 and TRBJ1-1; D not resolved. Trimming cost V 3 bases and J 3 bases, with 5 bases left between them. Germline lookup yields CDR1 MNHNS and CDR2 SASEGT. The CDR3 sequence is 12 residues long. Here the CDR3 reads CASSEQYTEAFF. In DNA form, the CDR3 reads TGTGCCAGCAGTGAGCAGTACACTGAAGCTTTCTTT.

This clone appeared a few times. This rearrangement joins TRBV5-4 to TRBJ2-6; weak D call: TRBD1 (5 bases). The germline CDR1 and CDR2 sequences are SGHNT and YYREEE (reference sequence). This CDR3 is built from 16 residues. The V end was cut by 4 bases, the J end by 0 bases, with 11 bases between. The CDR3 region has the DNA TGTGCCAGCAGCCCGGACACCAGCTCTGGGGCCAACGTCCTGACTTTC. It yields the protein CASSPDTSSGANVLTF.

This clone was counted only a few times. DNA for the CDR3: TGTGCCAGCAGCCCTTTTGGGGGAGGACTCTCCTACGAGCAGTACTTC. Its protein product is CASSPFGGGLSYEQYF. The chain combines TRBV14 with TRBJ2-7; perhaps TRBD2 as D (6 bases). From germline, CDR1 is SGHDN and CDR2 FVKESK. The CDR3 totals 16 residues. V was pared by 4 bases and J by 0 bases, with 16 bases between.

J is TRBJ2-5 and V is TRBV2, with D possibly matching TRBD1 (6 bases). This CDR3 is 16 amino acids long. Looked up from germline, CDR1 is SNHLY and CDR2 is FYNNEI. V was clipped by 6 bases and J by 3 bases, with 20 bases between them. CDR3: CASRRGTPNGEETQYF. In nucleotides, the CDR3 is TGTGCCAGCAGGAGGGGGACACCTAATGGGGAAGAGACCCAGTACTTC.

This clone was recorded only once. The CDR3 spells CAISDPRGESGANVLTF. The CDR3 DNA reads as TGTGCCATCAGTGACCCCCGAGGAGAGTCTGGGGCCAACGTCCTGACTTTC. The chain couples TRBV10-3 to TRBJ2-6; D gene uncertain. The CDR3 runs to 17 residues. The V gene lost 3 bases and the J gene lost 1 base, with 13 bases spanning the gap. Germline V lookup: CDR1 ENHRY, CDR2 SYGVKD.

This rearrangement joins TRBV9 to TRBJ2-3; 7 bases are shared with TRBD1. Germline V CDR1 and CDR2: SGDLS, YYNGEE. This CDR3 has 17 residues. V dropped 4 bases and J dropped 2; count of bases not matched to a gene: 13. Here the CDR3 DNA reads TGTGCCAGCAGCCGTCTCCGACAGGGAGTTTACACAGATACGCAGTATTTT. Its protein product is CASSRLRQGVYTDTQYF.

This clone was picked up a small number of times. V is TRBV2 and J is TRBJ1-1; D not resolved. V lost 2 bases, J lost 3 bases, and 1 base lay in between. This CDR3 has 11 residues. Germline V lookup: CDR1 SNHLY, CDR2 FYNNEI. The CDR3 coding sequence is TGTGCCAGCAGTGAATACACTGAAGCTTTCTTT. It codes for CASSEYTEAFF.